This record concerns one T cell receptor beta chain sequence. Clones were sequenced by immunoSEQ multiplex PCR, and TCRdb holds only the in-frame ones, with some missing. The sample carries some 340,000 clones, over 75% recorded once. The data derive from a study of blood T cell repertoires in COVID-19. The CDR3 is 13 amino acids. Germline V gives CDR1 SNHLY, CDR2 FYNNEI. Trimming stripped 5 bases from V and 14 bases from J, with 16 bases between. Specimen: PBMCs or T cells enriched from blood (not recorded which). The chain carries TRBV2 and TRBJ1-6; D remains ambiguous. The sequence was collected from a woman aged 30 to 39 who had recovered from COVID-19. The CDR3 region is CASSYDKVQSLHF. CDR3 DNA: TGTGCCAGCAGTTATGACAAAGTCCAATCCCTCCACTTT.